Reported below is one TCR beta chain. Looked up from germline, CDR1 is MNHEY and CDR2 is SVGEGT. There are 13 residues in the CDR3. V was shortened by 4 bases and J by 9 bases, with 15 bases between the two germline ends. The data stem from a study of control samples from healthy donors and cancer patients. Libraries were prepared by immunoSEQ multiplex PCR; TCRdb keeps only in-frame clonotypes and omits some of them. This sample has 60,000 to 80,000 clones, with roughly 87% found just once. The clonotype originates from a woman in her fifties or sixties in good health. The chain recombines TRBV6-2 or TRBV6-3 with TRBJ1-1, with D unresolved. The sequenced sample was blood. CDR3: CASSSGPSGKAFF. The CDR3 DNA is TGTGCCAGCAGTTCCGGACCGTCCGGGAAAGCTTTCTTT.